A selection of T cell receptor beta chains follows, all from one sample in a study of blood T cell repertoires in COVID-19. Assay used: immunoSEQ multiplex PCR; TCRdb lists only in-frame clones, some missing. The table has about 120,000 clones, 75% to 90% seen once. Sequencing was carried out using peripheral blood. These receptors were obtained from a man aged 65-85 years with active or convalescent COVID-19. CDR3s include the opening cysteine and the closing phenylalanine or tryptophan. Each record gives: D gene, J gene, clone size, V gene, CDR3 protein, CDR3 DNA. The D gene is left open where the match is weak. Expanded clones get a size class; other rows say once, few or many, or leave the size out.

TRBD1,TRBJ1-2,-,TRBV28,CASSLVGTGLANYGYTF,TGTGCCAGCAGCCTCGTAGGGACAGGCCTAGCTAACTATGGCTACACCTTC
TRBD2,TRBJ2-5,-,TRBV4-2,CASSQGLAGVWQETQYF,TGTGCCAGCAGCCAAGGGCTAGCGGGAGTGTGGCAAGAGACCCAGTACTTC
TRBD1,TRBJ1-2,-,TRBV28,CASSLHGQGGGYTF,TGTGCCAGCAGTTTACATGGACAGGGGGGTGGCTACACCTTC
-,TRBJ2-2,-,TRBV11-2,CASSLGPQGVTGELFF,TGTGCCAGCAGCTTGGGTCCTCAGGGTGTGACCGGGGAGCTGTTTTTT
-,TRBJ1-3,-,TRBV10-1,CASSESTGSGNTIYF,TGCGCCAGCAGTGAGTCTACCGGCTCTGGAAACACCATATATTTT
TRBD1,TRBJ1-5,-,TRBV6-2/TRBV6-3,CASSPRGTGGPQEQPQHF,TGTGCCAGCAGCCCTCGGGGGACAGGGGGGCCGCAGGAGCAGCCCCAGCATTTT
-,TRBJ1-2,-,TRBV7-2,CASSQASGILGYGYTF,TGTGCCAGCAGCCAAGCCTCAGGGATACTGGGCTATGGCTACACCTTC
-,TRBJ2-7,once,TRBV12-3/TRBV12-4,CASSLGRTYEQYF,TGTGCCAGCAGTTTAGGGCGGACCTACGAGCAGTACTTC
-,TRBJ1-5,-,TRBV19,CASSIQANQPQHF,TGTGCCAGTAGTATACAGGCAAATCAGCCCCAGCATTTT
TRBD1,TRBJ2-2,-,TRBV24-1,CATSALTGGDTGELFF,TGTGCCACCAGTGCCTTGACAGGGGGCGACACCGGGGAGCTGTTTTTT
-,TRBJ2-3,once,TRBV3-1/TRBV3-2,CASSGQQERTDTQYF,TGTGCCAGCAGCGGCCAACAAGAACGCACAGATACGCAGTATTTT
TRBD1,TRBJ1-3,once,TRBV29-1,CSVKLQGAAGNTIYF,TGCAGCGTTAAACTGCAGGGGGCGGCTGGAAACACCATATATTTT
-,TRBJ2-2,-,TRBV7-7,CASSLRRGIGGGELFF,TGTGCTAGCAGCTTACGACGGGGAATCGGAGGCGGGGAGCTGTTTTTT
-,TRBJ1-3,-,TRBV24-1,CATSDSGQNTIYF,TGTGCCACCAGTGACTCCGGACAGAACACCATATATTTT
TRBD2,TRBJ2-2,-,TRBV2,CASSFGLAGAHTGELFF,TGTGCCAGCAGTTTTGGACTAGCGGGAGCTCACACCGGGGAGCTGTTTTTT
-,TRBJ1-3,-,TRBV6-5,CASSESSGNTIYF,TGTGCCAGTAGCGAGAGCTCTGGAAACACCATATATTTT
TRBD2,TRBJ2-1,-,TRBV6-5,CASSQLAGGNEQFF,TGTGCCAGCAGTCAACTTGCGGGAGGCAATGAGCAGTTCTTC
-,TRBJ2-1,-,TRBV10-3,CATQSAGGSYNEQFF,TGTGCCACCCAGTCAGCTGGAGGCTCCTACAATGAGCAGTTCTTC
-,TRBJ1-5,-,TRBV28,CASSVAWGGKKSQPQHF,TGTGCCAGCAGTGTAGCCTGGGGAGGGAAGAAGAGTCAGCCCCAGCATTTT
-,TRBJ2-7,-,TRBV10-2,CASSVGVSYEQYF,TGCGCCAGCAGTGTCGGGGTCTCCTACGAGCAGTACTTC
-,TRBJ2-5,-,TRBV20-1,CSGLAQETQYF,TGCAGTGGTCTAGCCCAAGAGACCCAGTACTTC
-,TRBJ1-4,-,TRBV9,CASSPGTSYVEKLFF,TGTGCCAGCAGCCCCGGGACATCCTACGTAGAAAAACTGTTTTTT
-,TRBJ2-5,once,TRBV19,CASNQASMTETQYF,TGTGCCAGTAACCAGGCGTCCATGACCGAGACCCAGTACTTC
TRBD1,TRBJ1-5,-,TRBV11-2,CASSSFQGVNQPQHF,TGTGCCAGCAGCTCATTTCAGGGGGTCAATCAGCCCCAGCATTTT
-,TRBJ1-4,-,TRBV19,CASSIVGGTTNEKLFF,TGTGCCAGTAGTATAGTCGGAGGGACAACTAATGAAAAACTGTTTTTT
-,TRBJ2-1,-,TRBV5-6,CASSLPHQWEQFF,TGTGCCAGCAGCTTGCCCCACCAGTGGGAGCAGTTCTTC
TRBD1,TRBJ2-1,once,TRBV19,CASSRTGAYNYYNEQFF,TGTGCTTCCAGTCGCACAGGGGCTTATAACTATTACAATGAGCAGTTCTTC
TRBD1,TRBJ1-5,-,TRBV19,CASTEQGARRSGNQPQHF,TGTGCCAGTACCGAACAGGGGGCGAGGAGGAGCGGCAATCAGCCCCAGCATTTT
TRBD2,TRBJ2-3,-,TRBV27,CASSSYSGRDTDTQYF,TGTGCCAGCAGTTCTTATAGCGGGAGGGACACAGATACGCAGTATTTT
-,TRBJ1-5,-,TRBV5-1,CASSLVGGQPQHF,TGCGCCAGCAGCTTGGTGGGGGGGCAGCCCCAGCATTTT
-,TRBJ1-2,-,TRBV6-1,CASSDRRQALNYGYTF,TGTGCCAGCAGTGACCGTCGACAGGCCCTTAACTATGGCTACACCTTC
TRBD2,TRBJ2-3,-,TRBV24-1,CATSESPSGDISTDTQYF,TGTGCCACCAGTGAGAGCCCTAGCGGGGACATTAGCACAGATACGCAGTATTTT
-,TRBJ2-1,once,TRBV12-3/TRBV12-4,CASSFRLDNEQFF,TGTGCCAGCAGTTTCAGGTTAGATAATGAGCAGTTCTTC
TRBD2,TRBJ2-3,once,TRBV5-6,CASSLTALAGDLDTQYF,TGTGCCAGCAGCTTGACAGCGCTAGCGGGAGATCTAGATACGCAGTATTTT
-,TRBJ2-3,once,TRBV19,CASEVGGRTDTQYF,TGTGCCAGTGAGGTTGGAGGGCGGACAGATACGCAGTATTTT
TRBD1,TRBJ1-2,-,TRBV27,CASTLRQGDRFGYTF,TGTGCCAGCACCTTGCGGCAGGGGGACCGATTCGGCTACACCTTC